This TCR beta chain is from a study of memory CD4+ T cells and cytomegalovirus serostatus. General study results and limits: Each of fewer than 80 CMV-associated TCRbeta sequences occurred in one to five individuals. Repertoires predicted CMV serostatus with median bootstrapped AUC of roughly 0.96.

This clone was picked up one time. Its target is unknown. The method was immunoSEQ multiplex PCR; TCRdb's version includes in-frame clones alone and lacks a portion of them. This table has some 44,000 clones, around 80% appearing once. The sort gate was single viable CD3+CD4+CD8-CD45RO+ cells for memory CD4+ T cells. CMV serostatus came from serum IgG against pp150, pp28, p38, p52. Positive selection with CD4 microbeads enriched total CD4+ T cells. Germline CDR1 SGHAT, CDR2 FQNNGV. Deletions cut 1 base from V and 7 bases from J, with 7 bases between. The CDR3 has 12 residues. This rearrangement joins TRBV11-2 to TRBJ2-5, with D uncertain. Sequencing was done on a sample of memory CD4+ T cells from blood. The clonotype was recovered from an adult in good health and CMV-seronegative. This CDR3 reads CASSLGGATQYF. As DNA, the CDR3 is TGTGCCAGCAGCTTAGGGGGTGCGACCCAGTACTTC.